This T cell receptor (beta chain) was recorded in a study of T cell repertoires in cytomegalovirus infection. Background on the study: Well-studied HLA-B-restricted epitopes and recently identified HLA-C-restricted epitopes of CMV were both used in the study. Both CMV infection and a matching HLA type were indicated by public TCR beta signatures.

MiXCR, run by TCRdb on the reads, gives a single entry per CDR3 protein. The sample lists approximately 910,000 distinct CDR3 sequences, roughly 30% seen once, with roughly 13% in the top ten. Germline V gene sequence: CDR1 SEHNR, CDR2 FQNEAQ (reference sequence). The V gene lost 0 bases and the J gene lost 4 bases, with 12 bases spanning the gap. The CDR3 runs 16 residues. Points from the study as a whole: Cumulative frequency (of public TCR beta family members) identified carriers of CMV plus the relevant HLA. HLA-C-restricted CMV clonotypes gave the most frequent clonotype in two of eight donors.

As concerns this clonotype: The antigen is not known.

The material sequenced was cultured CD8+ T cells from PBMCs, taken from culture after CMV antigen stimulation. The chain links TRBV7-9 to TRBJ1-4; tentative D call: TRBD1 (5 bases). This sequence originates from a human donor in good health (CMV status not recorded). Some clones in this sample may be carry-over from other donors' samples. CDR3 sequence: CASSLAGQGRNEKLFF. In nucleotides, the CDR3 is TGTGCCAGCAGCTTAGCGGGGCAGGGCCGTAATGAAAAACTGTTTTTT.